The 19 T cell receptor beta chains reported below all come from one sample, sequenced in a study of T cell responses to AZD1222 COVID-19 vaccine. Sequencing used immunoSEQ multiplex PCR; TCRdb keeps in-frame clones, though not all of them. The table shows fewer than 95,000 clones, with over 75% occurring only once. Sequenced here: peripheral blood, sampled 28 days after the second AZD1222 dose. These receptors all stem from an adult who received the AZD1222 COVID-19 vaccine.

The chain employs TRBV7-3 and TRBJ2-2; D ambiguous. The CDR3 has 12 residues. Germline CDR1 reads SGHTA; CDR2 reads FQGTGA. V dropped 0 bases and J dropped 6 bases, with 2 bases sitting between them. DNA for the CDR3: TGTGCCAGCAGCTTAACGGCCGGGGAGCTGTTTTTT. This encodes CASSLTAGELFF.

CDR3 sequence reads: CASRTRRQGGLMNTEAFF. CDR3 sequence (DNA): TGTGCCAGCAGGACGCGGAGACAGGGGGGACTCATGAACACTGAAGCTTTCTTT. This sequence joins TRBV5-6 and TRBJ1-1, with TRBD1 matching 9 bases. Germline V gene lookup returns CDR1 SGHDT and CDR2 YYEEEE. The length of the CDR3 is 18 residues. Trimming removed 5 bases from V and 0 bases from J; junction bases left unmatched: 14.

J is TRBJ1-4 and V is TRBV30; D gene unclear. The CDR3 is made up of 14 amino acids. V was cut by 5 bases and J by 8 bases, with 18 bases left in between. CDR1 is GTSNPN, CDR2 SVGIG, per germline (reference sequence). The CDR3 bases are TGTGCCTGGGAGGTGACGGCCCTTGGGGAAAAACTGTTTTTT. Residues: CAWEVTALGEKLFF.

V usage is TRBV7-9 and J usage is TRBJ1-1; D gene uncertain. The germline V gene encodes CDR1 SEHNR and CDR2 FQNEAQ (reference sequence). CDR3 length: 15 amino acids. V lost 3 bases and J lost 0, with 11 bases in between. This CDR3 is CASSFGSDVNTEAFF. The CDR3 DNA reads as TGTGCCAGCAGCTTCGGCTCCGATGTGAACACTGAAGCTTTCTTT.

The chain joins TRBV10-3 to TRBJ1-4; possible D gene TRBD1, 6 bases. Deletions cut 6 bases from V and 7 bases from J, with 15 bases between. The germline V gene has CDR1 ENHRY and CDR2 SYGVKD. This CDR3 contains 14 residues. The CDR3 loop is CAISAGTSTEKLFF. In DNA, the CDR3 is TGTGCCATCAGCGCCGGGACAAGTACTGAAAAACTGTTTTTT.

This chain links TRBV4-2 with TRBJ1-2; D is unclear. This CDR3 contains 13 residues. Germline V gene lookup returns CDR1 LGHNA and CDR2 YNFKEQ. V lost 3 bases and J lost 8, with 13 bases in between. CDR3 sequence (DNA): TGTGCCAGCAGCCAGCTTAACAGTGGAGGCTACACCTTC. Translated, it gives CASSQLNSGGYTF.

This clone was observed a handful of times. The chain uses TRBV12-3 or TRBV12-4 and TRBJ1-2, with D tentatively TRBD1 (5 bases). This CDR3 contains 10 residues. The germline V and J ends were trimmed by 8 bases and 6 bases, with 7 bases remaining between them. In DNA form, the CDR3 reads TGTGCCAGCCGGGGGAATGGCTACACCTTC. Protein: CASRGNGYTF.

The CDR3 sequence is CAISERGQASRETQYF. In DNA form, the CDR3 reads TGTGCCATCAGTGAGAGAGGACAGGCTTCTCGGGAGACCCAGTACTTC. This chain connects TRBV10-3 to TRBJ2-5, with 7 bases matching TRBD1. With V trimmed by 2 bases and J by 5 bases, 11 bases remained unmatched. CDR3 size: 16 residues. The germline CDR1 and CDR2 sequences are ENHRY and SYGVKD.

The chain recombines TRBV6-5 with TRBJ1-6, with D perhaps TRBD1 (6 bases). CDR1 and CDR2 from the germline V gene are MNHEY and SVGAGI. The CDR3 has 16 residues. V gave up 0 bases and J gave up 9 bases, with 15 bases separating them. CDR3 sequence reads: CASSYSFSGDGSPLHF. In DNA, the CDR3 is TGTGCCAGCAGTTACTCGTTTTCAGGGGACGGTTCACCCCTCCACTTT.

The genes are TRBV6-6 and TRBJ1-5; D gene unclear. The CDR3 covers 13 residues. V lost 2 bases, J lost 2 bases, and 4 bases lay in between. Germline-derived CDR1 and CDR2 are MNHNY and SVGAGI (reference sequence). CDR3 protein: CASSYEGNQPQHF. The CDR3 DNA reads TGTGCCAGCAGTTACGAAGGCAATCAGCCCCAGCATTTT.

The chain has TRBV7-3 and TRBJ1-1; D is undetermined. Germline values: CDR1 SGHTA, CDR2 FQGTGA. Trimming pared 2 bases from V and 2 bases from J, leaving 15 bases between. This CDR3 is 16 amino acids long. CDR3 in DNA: TGTGCCAGCAGCTTAGTCCCCACGCGAGACAACACTGAAGCTTTCTTT. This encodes CASSLVPTRDNTEAFF. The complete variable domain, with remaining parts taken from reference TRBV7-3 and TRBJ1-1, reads GAGVSQTPSNKVTEKGKYVELRCDPISGHTALYWYRQSLGQGPEFLIYFQGTGAADDSGLPNDRFFAVRPEGSVSTLKIQRTERGDSAVYLCASSLVPTRDNTEAFFGQGTRLTVV.

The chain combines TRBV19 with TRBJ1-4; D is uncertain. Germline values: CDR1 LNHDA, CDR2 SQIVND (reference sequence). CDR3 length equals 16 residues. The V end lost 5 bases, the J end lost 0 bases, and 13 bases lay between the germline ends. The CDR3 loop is CASSAFLGATNEKLFF. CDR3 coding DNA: TGTGCCAGTAGTGCCTTCCTGGGAGCAACTAATGAAAAACTGTTTTTT.

CDR3 sequence: CASSEFYSPNEKLFF. The CDR3 nucleotides are TGTGCCAGCAGTGAGTTTTACAGTCCTAATGAAAAACTGTTTTTT. This chain connects TRBV6-1 to TRBJ1-4; D unclear. Germline V CDR1 and CDR2: MNHNS, SASEGT. This CDR3 is 15 amino acids long. V lost 3 bases to trimming and J lost 3 bases, with 11 bases between them.

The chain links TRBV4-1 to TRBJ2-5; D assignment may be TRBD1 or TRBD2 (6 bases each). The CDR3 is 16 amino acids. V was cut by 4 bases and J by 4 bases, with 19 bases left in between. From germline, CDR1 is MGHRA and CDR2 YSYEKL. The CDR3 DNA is TGCGCCAGCAGCCCCCAGGGGAGGCGGGACCGAGAGACCCAGTACTTC. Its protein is CASSPQGRRDRETQYF.

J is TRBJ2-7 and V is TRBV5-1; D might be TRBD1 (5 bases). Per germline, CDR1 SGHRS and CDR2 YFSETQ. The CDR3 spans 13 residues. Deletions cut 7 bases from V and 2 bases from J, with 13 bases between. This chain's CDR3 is CASQDKATYEQYF. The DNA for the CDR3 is TGCGCCAGCCAGGACAAGGCTACCTACGAGCAGTACTTC.

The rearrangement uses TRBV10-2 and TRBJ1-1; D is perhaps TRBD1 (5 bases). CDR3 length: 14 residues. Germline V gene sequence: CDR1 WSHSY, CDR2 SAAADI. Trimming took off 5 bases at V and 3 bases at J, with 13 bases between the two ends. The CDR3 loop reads CASSFGAAYTEAFF. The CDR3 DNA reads TGCGCCAGCAGTTTTGGGGCGGCCTACACTGAAGCTTTCTTT.

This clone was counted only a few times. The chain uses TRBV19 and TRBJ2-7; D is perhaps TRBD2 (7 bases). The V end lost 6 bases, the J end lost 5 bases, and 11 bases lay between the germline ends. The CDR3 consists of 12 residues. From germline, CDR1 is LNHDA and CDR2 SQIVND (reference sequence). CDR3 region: CASRRGGDEQYF. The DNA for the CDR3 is TGTGCCAGTAGGAGGGGGGGCGACGAGCAGTACTTC.

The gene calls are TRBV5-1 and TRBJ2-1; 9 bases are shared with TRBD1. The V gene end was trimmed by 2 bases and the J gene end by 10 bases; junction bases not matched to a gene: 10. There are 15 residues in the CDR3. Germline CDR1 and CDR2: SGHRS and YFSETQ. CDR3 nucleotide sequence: TGCGCCAGCAGCTTCGGGGGACAGGGTTTCTCGGAGCAGTTCTTC. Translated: CASSFGGQGFSEQFF.

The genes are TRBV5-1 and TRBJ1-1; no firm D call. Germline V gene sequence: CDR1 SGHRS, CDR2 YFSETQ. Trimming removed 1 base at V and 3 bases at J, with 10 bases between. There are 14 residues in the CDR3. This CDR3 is CASSLISGDTEAFF. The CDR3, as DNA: TGCGCCAGCAGCTTGATCTCGGGTGACACTGAAGCTTTCTTT.